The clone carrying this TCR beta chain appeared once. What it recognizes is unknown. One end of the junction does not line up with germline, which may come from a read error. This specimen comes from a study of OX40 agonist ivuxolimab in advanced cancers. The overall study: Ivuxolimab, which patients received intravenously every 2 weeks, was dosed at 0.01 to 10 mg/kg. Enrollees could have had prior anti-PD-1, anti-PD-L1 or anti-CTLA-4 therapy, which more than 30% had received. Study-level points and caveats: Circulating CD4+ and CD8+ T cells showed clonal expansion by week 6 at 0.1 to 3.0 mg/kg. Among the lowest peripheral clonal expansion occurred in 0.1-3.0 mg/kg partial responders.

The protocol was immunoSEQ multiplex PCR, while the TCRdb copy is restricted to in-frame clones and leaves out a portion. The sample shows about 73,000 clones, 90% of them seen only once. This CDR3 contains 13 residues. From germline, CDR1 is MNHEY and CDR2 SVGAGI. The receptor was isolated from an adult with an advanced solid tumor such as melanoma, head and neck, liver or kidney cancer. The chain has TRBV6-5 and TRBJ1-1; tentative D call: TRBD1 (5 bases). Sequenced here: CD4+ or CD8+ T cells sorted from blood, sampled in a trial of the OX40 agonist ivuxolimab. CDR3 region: CASSYLLGTEAFF. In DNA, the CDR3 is TGTGCCAGCAGCTACTTATTGGGGACCGAAGCTTTCTTT.